This TCR beta chain emerged from a study of cytomegalovirus exposure and HLA in healthy donors (TCRdb year 2017). For the study in its entirety: In an earlier analysis of 550 to 750 of the donors, approximately 300 Gb of sequence data and approximately 120 million unique TCR beta sequences from about 180 million T cells were reported. In a later genetic analysis, genome-wide SNP genotypes for about three fifths of the roughly 670 donors were used, and that subset was treated as a discovery cohort. To predict cytomegalovirus infection status, the study combined high-throughput TCR immunosequencing, statistical association of individual TCRs with disease status, and machine learning. HLA typing included class I and class II loci at four-digit resolution. To decide whether each TCR beta V gene segment behaved as functional or pseudogenic, an earlier analysis of over 500 of the donors relied on high-throughput TCR beta sequencing. The number of typed donors differed by locus: about 620-640 for A, B, C, DRB1 and DQB1; roughly 510 for DQA1; 606 for DPA1; and about 450 for DPB1. Among around 400 genotyped donors of the cohort, an average of around 240,000 unique TCR beta nucleotide sequences was sequenced per donor, of which about 20% were non-productive. An early release that covered approximately 600 HLA-typed donors contained about 300 gigabases of sequencing data and tens of millions of unique TCR sequences. The aim of the study was to test whether cataloging public T cell receptors could identify signatures of past pathogen exposure. A later analysis re-examined previously published TCR beta repertoires from hundreds of donors and added high-resolution HLA genotyping to investigate patterns of TCR occurrence. The T cell repertoires of under 750 subjects were profiled by immunosequencing and related to cytomegalovirus serostatus. Every repertoire in the discovery cohort had been generated on one and the same sequencing platform. Donor age, sex, ethnicity and CMV serostatus were collected together with the repertoire data. Rather than using new phenotypic data, the later analysis identified candidate immune exposures from TCR beta sequences and from how often those sequences occurred across donors. In addition to the first cohort of roughly 670 subjects, a separate validation cohort of 120 different subjects was used. A handful of DR-DQ haplotypes were handled as single units for association and clustering because linkage in the cohort was strong. The genetic ancestry cluster associated with self-reported Caucasian donors included approximately 85% of the roughly 360 genotyped donors. Beyond this particular receptor, the publication reports: The only immune exposure information available for the cohort was CMV serostatus. The classifier was reported to diagnose cytomegalovirus status with high specificity and sensitivity in both the original cohort and the validation cohort. In this cohort, only TCR beta chains were sequenced, and detectable features were limited by the absence of alpha or paired-chain data. A further reported finding was that TCR beta sequences accurately predicted the HLA-A and HLA-B alleles for most subjects in the first cohort. Presence/absence analyses assumed roughly uniform sequencing depth across donors, an assumption that may not hold. In a later analysis, HLA-associated TCR beta chains showed more clonal expansion and lower generation probabilities than non-associated chains that were equally common. An association between a missense DCLRE1C variant and V-gene and J-gene trimming of TCR beta chains was found in a later genetic analysis and replicated in an independent cohort. Because some donors lacked HLA typing at each locus, the association tests relied only on the typed subset. Broadly in line with IMGT annotations, most TCR beta V segments showed up in productive rearrangements about 87% or about 30% of the time in an earlier analysis of several hundred of the donors. In a later analysis, 16,951 TCR beta sequences were associated with specific HLA alleles at a false discovery rate of 0.05. In vitro tests confirmed that a few of the cytomegalovirus-associated TCR beta chains recognize cytomegalovirus antigens. The earlier analysis of almost 600 of the donors excluded seventeen rarely observed V segments, including chromosome 9 orphons, because counts were too low. The authors suggested that the approach could potentially be extended to other disease states and immunological phenotypes. Because the 87-base-pair reads could not distinguish some IMGT-functional V segments, including TRBV6-2 and TRBV6-3, those segments were excluded. According to a later analysis, most CMV-associated TCR beta chains appeared to be HLA-restricted, and the HLA associations seemed to be driven largely by CMV exposure. While some public TCRs were present in many individuals, most TCR sequences turned up only very rarely across donors. Correlated functional status among segregating V segments might be attributable to linkage disequilibrium, but an unknown experimental factor could not be ruled out. A group of highly shared sequence variants was considered likely to be a technical artifact of the sequencing pipeline. In the study, approximately 160 TCR beta chains were listed as associated with cytomegalovirus. In a later analysis, TCR association rates were found to vary across HLA loci, with the most associated TCRs seen for DRB1 alleles and the fewest for HLA-C alleles. When HLA alleles, especially DR and DQ, strongly co-occurred, TCR associations were difficult to assign to individual alleles. A later analysis reported that several top co-occurrence clusters appeared linked to parvovirus B19, influenza, CMV and Epstein-Barr virus. Compared with the roughly 670-donor mean, donors in an Asian-associated ancestry cluster had fewer N-insertions in productive TCRs, according to a later genetic analysis.

Trimming costs V 4 bases and J 2 bases, and their ends lie 8 bases apart. The cysteine opens and the phenylalanine closes a CDR3 of 13 amino acids. CDR3 DNA only is kept here, 39 bases in frame from base 1. Looking up the germline V gene yields CDR1 MDHEN and CDR2 SYDVKM. Libraries were constructed by the immunoSEQ multiplex PCR assay. A mixture of 60 forward primers for TCR Vbeta segments and 13 reverse primers for TCR Jbeta segments was used in the multiplex PCR. Amplification of the CDR3 region of rearranged TCR beta genes was performed with a multiplex PCR assay on genomic DNA. The amplified TCR beta libraries were sequenced on the Illumina HiSeq System as 87-base-pair reads. In the authors' own workflow: A later analysis counted tens of millions of unique TCR beta chains across the 690 or so repertoires, and some 11 million of these chains were shared by at least two donors. Raw reads were error-corrected and collapsed into unique sequences with a nearest-neighbor algorithm that merged closely related sequences to remove PCR and sequencing errors. Alignment of CDR3 sequences to IMGT reference sequences was used to assign V, D and J gene segments. For a sequence to be retained, a match of at least six nucleotides to both a V gene segment and a J gene segment was required. Rearrangements were called productive when the CDR3 lacked stop codons and stayed in frame with V and J; all others were non-productive. Following IMGT convention, CDR3 was defined as the stretch from the second conserved V-encoded cysteine up to the conserved J-encoded phenylalanine. The earlier analysis of roughly 590 of the donors excluded sequences that lacked an unambiguous match to a single V gene segment. In an earlier analysis of a few hundred of the donors, V segments were called functional above 56.7% productive rearrangements and were called segregating when the between-donor standard deviation exceeded 5%. To diagnose cytomegalovirus status from the catalog of TCR beta chain sequences, a statistical classification framework was built. In a later analysis, V and J genes were assigned by comparing TCR nucleotide sequences against IMGT/GENE-DB human TR gene sequences. The TCRdist pipeline was used in a later analysis to assign CDR3 sequences and most-parsimonious VDJ recombination scenarios. A later analysis defined each TCR beta chain by its CDR3 amino acid sequence plus V-gene family, and excluded reads lacking a unique V-gene family. To address suspected cross-contamination and a sequencing artifact, a later analysis removed over 500 highly shared, low-generation-probability nucleotide sequences. In a later analysis, a clonal expansion index was calculated for each public chain from normalized within-repertoire ranks of inferred template counts. Generation probabilities in a later analysis came from a VDJ recombination model fitted to out-of-frame rearrangements, and those results were checked against IGoR. A later analysis scored TCR-TCR, TCR-HLA and TCR-CMV co-occurrence with hypergeometric tests, applying a repertoire-size bias correction to TCR pairs. False discovery rates were estimated in a later analysis by permuting HLA or CMV assignments 20 times. In a later analysis, co-occurring TCRs were grouped using DBSCAN, with TCRdist sequence similarity added in when clustering inside HLA-allele-positive subsets. Repertoires with fewer than 30,000 or more than 120,000 public chains were left out of co-occurrence clustering, as were about five repertoires with anomalous nucleotide sharing. This immuneACCESS table, as held by TCRdb, lists in-frame sequences with V and J called but not all clones. Of the missing ones, under half trace to an unresolved V gene in checked studies; the others have no known cause. The V and J calls and clone size come from that table; D and trimming were worked out from the DNA. The sample table contains around 150,000 clones; only one count was recorded for 50% to 75% of them. The ten most abundant clones make up 6% to 8.5% of the sample.

The cohort consisted of hundreds of healthy bone marrow donors. Cohort members were all nominally healthy when sampled, although unrecorded immune exposures were likely present. The donor tested CMV seropositive and was one of the 289 seropositive cohort members. A peripheral blood sample was provided by each donor, and peripheral blood mononuclear cells were used for TCR beta sequencing. The Qiagen DNeasy Blood Extraction Kit was used to extract genomic DNA from the blood cell samples. The table lists this clone with a few counts. Its binding antigen is unknown. No much larger clone exists at a distance of one base, and base qualities are not known.

The receptor's source is a woman aged 55-70 years in good health and CMV-seropositive. The sequenced sample was PBMCs. The chain couples TRBV28 to TRBJ1-1, with no reliable assignment of the D segment. CDR3 reads: CASSSDTNTEAFF. The sequence in DNA is TGTGCCAGCAGTTCAGACACTAACACTGAAGCTTTCTTT. With all but the CDR3 taken from the reference TRBV28 and TRBJ1-1 genes, the full variable domain is: DVKVTQSSRYLVKRTGEKVFLECVQDMDHENMFWYRQDPGLGLRLIYFSYDVKMKEKGDIPEGYSVSREKKERFSLILESASTNQTSMYLCASSSDTNTEAFFGQGTRLTVV.